These 19 T cell receptor beta chains came from one sample sequenced in a study of T cells in Graves' hyperthyroidism and ophthalmopathy. It was RNA transcripts that yielded the amplified TCR beta CDR3 regions. The HTBI primer set was used in a first-round RT-PCR of the TCR CDR3. TCRdb processed the multiplex PCR reads anew with MiXCR; each CDR3 protein has one entry. The sample records about 760,000 distinct CDR3 sequences, about 35% being singletons. The sample consisted of blood. The receptors were sampled from a woman aged 40 to 49 with Graves' hyperthyroidism.

This clonotype turned up a few times. This sequence joins TRBV12-3 or TRBV12-4 and TRBJ1-1; a weak D match, TRBD1 (5 bases). With 5 bases removed from V and 7 bases from J, the gap between germline ends came to 14 bases. There are 13 residues in the CDR3. The CDR3 sequence is CASSPYRGSEAFF. DNA of the CDR3: TGTGCCAGCAGTCCTTACCGGGGCAGTGAAGCTTTCTTT.

The rearrangement links TRBV28 to TRBJ1-6; no clear D gene. The V gene's germline CDR1 is MDHEN and CDR2 SYDVKM. The CDR3 covers 15 residues. V dropped 3 bases and J dropped 10 bases, with 16 bases sitting between them. The CDR3 DNA reads TGTGCCAGCAGTTTGGACCGGAGCTTATCCTCACCCCTCCACTTT. Residues: CASSLDRSLSSPLHF.

This clonotype was counted at least ten times. The rearrangement uses TRBV9 and TRBJ1-6; no definite D call. CDR1 and CDR2 from the germline V gene are SGDLS and YYNGEE. CDR3 length: 14 residues. The ends were cut back, 0 bases at V and 6 bases at J, with 7 bases in the middle. The DNA of the CDR3 is TGTGCCAGCAGCGTAGGGGTGTCTAATTCACCCCTCCACTTT. Its protein product is CASSVGVSNSPLHF.

The CDR3 loop is CASNKGTRQETQYF. CDR3 nucleotide sequence: TGTGCCAGCAACAAGGGGACAAGACAAGAGACCCAGTACTTC. V gene TRBV7-2 combines with J gene TRBJ2-5, with a possible D match to TRBD1 (6 bases). Germline lookup yields CDR1 SGHTA and CDR2 FQGNSA. The CDR3 length is 14 residues. The V end was cut by 7 bases, the J end by 2 bases, with 14 bases between.

V is TRBV7-9 and J is TRBJ1-4; D ambiguous. V lost 4 bases, J lost 8 bases, and 11 bases lay in between. Per germline, CDR1 SEHNR and CDR2 FQNEAQ (reference sequence). The CDR3 loop spans 13 amino acids. As DNA, the CDR3 is TGTGCCAGCAGCTCCGGTGCCAGGGAAAAACTGTTTTTT. As protein: CASSSGAREKLFF. Full variable domain (outside the CDR3, taken from reference TRBV7-9 and TRBJ1-4): DTGVSQNPRHKITKRGQNVTFRCDPISEHNRLYWYRQTLGQGPEFLTYFQNEAQLEKSRLLSDRFSAERPKGSFSTLEIQRTEQGDSAMYLCASSSGAREKLFFGSGTQLSVL.

This sequence joins TRBV5-1 and TRBJ1-2; D is possibly TRBD1 (6 bases). Germline values: CDR1 SGHRS, CDR2 YFSETQ. This CDR3 spans 15 amino acids. V lost 5 bases and J lost 4, with 18 bases in between. CDR3 nucleotides: TGCGCCAGCAGAACATCTGTCGCAGGGGTCTATGGCTACACCTTC. It yields the protein CASRTSVAGVYGYTF. Full variable domain (rest looked up from reference TRBV5-1 and TRBJ1-2): KAGVTQTPRYLIKTRGQQVTLSCSPISGHRSVSWYQQTPGQGLQFLFEYFSETQRNKGNFPGRFSGRQFSNSRSEMNVSTLELGDSALYLCASRTSVAGVYGYTFGSGTRLTVV.

CDR3 in amino acids: CASRGEYSNQPQHF. The CDR3 coding sequence is TGTGCCAGCAGGGGGGAATATAGCAATCAGCCCCAGCATTTT. This chain uses TRBV6-5 with TRBJ1-5, with a tentative D call TRBD1 (5 bases). Germline V gives CDR1 MNHEY, CDR2 SVGAGI. V lost 6 bases, J lost 0 bases, and 9 bases lay in between. The CDR3 consists of 14 residues.

This clonotype occurred many times. This chain connects TRBV29-1 to TRBJ1-4, with TRBD1 identical over 9 bases. Germline trimming cut 7 bases from V and 10 bases from J; bases unmatched to any gene: 19. The CDR3 is made up of 16 amino acids. CDR1 and CDR2 (germline): SQVTM, ANQGSEA. DNA for the CDR3: TGCAGCGCCGGACGGGGACAGGGCGATCCCTTCGTAAAACTGTTTTTT. Translating gives CSAGRGQGDPFVKLFF.

The gene calls are TRBV10-3 and TRBJ2-7; perhaps TRBD1 as D (6 bases). Germline CDR1 is ENHRY and CDR2 is SYGVKD. V was clipped by 4 bases and J by 2 bases, with 6 bases between them. The CDR3 consists of 12 residues. CDR3: CAISGTAYEQYF. For the CDR3, the DNA is TGTGCCATCAGTGGGACAGCCTACGAGCAGTACTTC.

Ten or more counts support this clonotype. V is TRBV14 and J is TRBJ2-7, with TRBD1 as a possible D gene (5 bases). Between the trimmed V and J ends, which lost 3 bases and 4 bases, there was a span of 13 bases. Germline V gene data show CDR1 as SGHDN and CDR2 as FVKESK. The CDR3 is made up of 14 amino acids. The CDR3 protein is CASSHGDRVYEQYF. In nucleotides, the CDR3 is TGTGCCAGCAGCCATGGTGACAGAGTTTACGAGCAGTACTTC.

The chain employs TRBV6-1 and TRBJ1-1; 10 nucleotides match TRBD1. Germline assignment: CDR1 MNHNS and CDR2 SASEGT. Germline trimming cut 7 bases from V and 0 bases from J; bases unmatched to any gene: 8. This CDR3 is built from 16 residues. This chain's CDR3 is CASNWRTGGLNTEAFF. DNA for the CDR3: TGTGCCAGCAATTGGAGGACAGGGGGACTGAACACTGAAGCTTTCTTT.

This clonotype was detected ten times or more. This sequence joins TRBV7-9 and TRBJ1-1; D unresolved. Germline V gene data show CDR1 as SEHNR and CDR2 as FQNEAQ (reference sequence). The CDR3 extends over 16 amino acids. Trimming pared 5 bases from V and 0 bases from J, leaving 16 bases between. The CDR3 bases are TGTGCCAGCAGCGCCCGAGCATCCGCCATGAACACTGAAGCTTTCTTT. It is translated as CASSARASAMNTEAFF.

This rearrangement joins TRBV6-1 to TRBJ1-2, with no clear D. Germline lookup yields CDR1 MNHNS and CDR2 SASEGT. The CDR3 has 14 residues. V shed 2 bases and J shed 5 bases, with 12 bases lying between them. DNA of the CDR3: TGTGCCAGCAGTGAACAGGTGCCCGTTTATGGCTACACCTTC. This gives the protein CASSEQVPVYGYTF.

The J gene is TRBJ2-7, the V gene TRBV13, with D possibly being TRBD2 (7 bases). Trimming took off 5 bases at V and 7 bases at J, with 18 bases between the two ends. CDR3 size: 14 residues. From germline, CDR1 is PRHDT and CDR2 FYEKMQ (reference sequence). CDR3 region: CASSPGTPGGEQYF. CDR3 nucleotide sequence: TGTGCCAGCAGCCCAGGGACACCGGGGGGTGAGCAGTACTTC.

This clonotype was observed a few times. This rearrangement joins TRBV4-2 to TRBJ2-5; 7 bases fit TRBD2. The V gene's germline CDR1 is LGHNA and CDR2 YNFKEQ. This CDR3 is built from 15 residues. V lost 4 bases, J lost 2 bases, and 7 bases stayed unmatched. CDR3 sequence: CASSLRASGQETQYF. DNA for the CDR3: TGTGCCAGCAGCCTCCGGGCTAGCGGACAAGAGACCCAGTACTTC.

The chain employs TRBV5-1 and TRBJ1-1; the D gene is possibly TRBD1 (6 bases). V was clipped by 3 bases and J by 4 bases, with 13 bases between them. Germline CDR1 is SGHRS and CDR2 is YFSETQ. The length of the CDR3 is 14 residues. CDR3 nucleotides: TGCGCCAGCAGCTCGCCAGGGGTAGGCACTGAAGCTTTCTTT. It codes for CASSSPGVGTEAFF.

The V call is TRBV7-9, the J call TRBJ1-1, with a possible D match to TRBD1 (6 bases). CDR3 size: 13 residues. Germline CDR1 and CDR2: SEHNR and FQNEAQ (reference sequence). The V and J ends lost 7 bases and 13 bases respectively, with 22 bases between them. The DNA of the CDR3 is TGTGCCAGCACAAGAACGGGGGACACCTTCAGTTTCTTT. Translating gives CASTRTGDTFSFF. Full variable domain (outside the CDR3, taken from reference TRBV7-9 and TRBJ1-1): DTGVSQNPRHKITKRGQNVTFRCDPISEHNRLYWYRQTLGQGPEFLTYFQNEAQLEKSRLLSDRFSAERPKGSFSTLEIQRTEQGDSAMYLCASTRTGDTFSFFGQGTRLTVV.

In its sample, this clonotype was seen a few times. The V and J genes are TRBV6-7 and TRBJ1-2; D gene unclear. TRBV6-7 is known as an ORF, though its function is uncertain. This CDR3 comprises 14 residues. The V gene lost 2 bases and the J gene lost 10 bases, with 17 bases spanning the gap. The CDR3 region is CASSYRESDISYTF. The CDR3 coding sequence is TGTGCCAGCAGTTACCGAGAAAGCGACATCTCCTACACCTTC.

This clonotype was detected ten times or more. The rearrangement uses TRBV7-9 and TRBJ1-1; D unresolved. V was cut by 1 base and J by 4 bases, with 7 bases left in between. The germline V gene encodes CDR1 SEHNR and CDR2 FQNEAQ (reference sequence). There are 13 residues in the CDR3. CDR3 in amino acids: CASSLGVSTEAFF. Here the CDR3 DNA reads TGTGCCAGCAGCTTAGGGGTTAGCACTGAAGCTTTCTTT.